These T cell receptor beta chains were read from a single sample in a study of blood T cell repertoires in COVID-19. Some clones are missing from TCRdb's copy, which holds only in-frame ones; the method was immunoSEQ multiplex PCR. The table includes tens of thousands of clones, 87% detected once. The sample consisted of peripheral blood. Source of these receptors: a woman older than 75 with COVID-19, enrolled during active disease. Each CDR3 is given with its conserved first and last residue. D genes are given only for firm matches. Size is omitted from some rows. Given values are once, few, many or a class for expanded clones.

>TRBD2|TRBJ2-3|TRBV5-4|-|17
TGTGCCAGCAGCTTAAAACTCGGGGGGGCTAGCACAGATACGCAGTATTTT
CASSLKLGGASTDTQYF
>TRBD1|TRBJ1-2|TRBV5-4|-|14
TGTGCCAGCAGCATAACAGGGGGAAGGTATGGCTACACCTTC
CASSITGGRYGYTF
>-|TRBJ2-4|TRBV9|-|15
TGTGCCAGCAGCCAGAACAGCGGAGCCAAAAACATTCAGTACTTC
CASSQNSGAKNIQYF
>TRBD2|TRBJ2-2|TRBV5-4|-|16
TGTGCCAGCAGCTTGGCTGGGGGGGCGAACACCGGGGAGCTGTTTTTT
CASSLAGGANTGELFF
>-|TRBJ2-1|TRBV7-8|-|13
TGTGCCAGCACCCGACAGGGAGGCGATGAGCAGTTCTTC
CASTRQGGDEQFF
>-|TRBJ2-1|TRBV10-3|-|15
TGTGCCATCAGTGCCCCAGGAATCACCTACAATGAGCAGTTCTTC
CAISAPGITYNEQFF
>TRBD2|TRBJ2-1|TRBV4-1|-|18
TGCGCCAGCAGCCAGGGGGGAGCGGGGGGGCCCTTGGGCAATGAGCAGTTCTTC
CASSQGGAGGPLGNEQFF
>TRBD2|TRBJ2-7|TRBV14|once|18
TGTGCCAGCAGCGAAGGCCAGTACGGGGGGGCCCTCCCCTACGAGCAGTACTTC
CASSEGQYGGALPYEQYF
>-|TRBJ1-5|TRBV18|-|13
TGTGCCAGCTCAACGAGTTTGAATCAGCCCCAGCATTTT
CASSTSLNQPQHF
>TRBD1|TRBJ1-1|TRBV2|few|15
TGTGCCAGCAGTTTTAACAGGGGGCAGTTCTCCGAAGCTTTCTTT
CASSFNRGQFSEAFF
>TRBD1|TRBJ1-6|TRBV5-1|few|16
TGCGCCAGCAGCTTGTATCCAGGGACAGGGGGTTCACCCCTCCACTTT
CASSLYPGTGGSPLHF
>-|TRBJ2-7|TRBV27|-|15
TGTGCCAGCAGTTCCCGGACAGACGGGCACAACGAGCAGTACTTC
CASSSRTDGHNEQYF
>-|TRBJ1-1|TRBV30|-|12
TGTGCCTGGAGTGTAGGGCAGGGAAAAGCTTTCTTT
CAWSVGQGKAFF
>TRBD1|TRBJ2-1|TRBV27|-|15
TGTGCCAGCAGTTTTTTGACAGGGAGTAATAATGAGCAGTTCTTC
CASSFLTGSNNEQFF
>-|TRBJ1-2|TRBV28|once|13
TGTGCCAGCAGTCCCGGGGATTTCTACGGCTACACCTTC
CASSPGDFYGYTF
>-|TRBJ2-2|TRBV7-7|-|15
TGTGCCAGCAGCTTATTACCTATGAACACCGGGGAGCTGTTTTTT
CASSLLPMNTGELFF
>TRBD1|TRBJ2-7|TRBV5-1|-|14
TGCGCCAGCTCCGGGGACAGCAGCTCCTACGAGCAGTACTTC
CASSGDSSSYEQYF
>TRBD1|TRBJ2-1|TRBV5-1|-|15
TGCGCCAGCAGCCCCCCAGGGGGCGGCTACAATGAGCAGTTCTTC
CASSPPGGGYNEQFF
>TRBD1|TRBJ1-1|TRBV14|-|13
TGTGCCAGCAGCCAAGGGAGACAGGGGAAAGCTTTCTTT
CASSQGRQGKAFF